This TCR beta chain emerged from a study of blood T cell repertoires in COVID-19. As for the study in general: Samples taken during acute and convalescent COVID-19 were collected in the United States, Italy and Spain.

In the original processing: Reference gene primer amplification yielded estimated nucleated cell counts. Here immunoSEQ multiplex PCR was the method, and the copy in TCRdb shows in-frame clones only, minus some. V and J calls and clone size are given by that table; D and trimming were obtained from the DNA. The repertoire holds about 390,000 clones, with 80% to 90% as singletons. This CDR3 spans 15 amino acids. From germline, CDR1 is SGHRS and CDR2 YFSETQ. V shed 1 base and J shed 4 bases, with 14 bases lying between them. The sequenced material came from peripheral blood. The receptor was isolated from an older woman with COVID-19, enrolled during active disease. The chain has TRBV5-1 and TRBJ1-2; a weak D match, TRBD1 (6 bases). This CDR3 is CASSLRPGQPYGYTF. For the CDR3, the DNA is TGCGCCAGCAGCTTGAGGCCAGGACAGCCCTATGGCTACACCTTC.